The table lists the clone carrying this T cell receptor beta chain with many counts. Its target is not known. These data are taken from a study of T cell repertoires in cytomegalovirus infection. Study in general: TCR beta signatures that were public indicated CMV infection and matching HLA type. Study conclusions and caveats: People with CMV and the relevant HLA were identified by cumulative public TCR beta family frequency. The study found HLA-C-restricted CMV-specific TCR beta clonotypes dominating the ex vivo response.

TCRdb re-called the reads with MiXCR, one entry per CDR3 protein. Of nearly 650,000 distinct CDR3 sequences in the sample, more than 20% were seen once. The CDR3 consists of 15 residues. The V end lost 4 bases, the J end lost 3 bases, and 14 bases lay between the germline ends. The sample taken for sequencing was CD8+ T cells from PBMCs. This chain joins TRBV12-3 or TRBV12-4 and TRBJ2-3; D might be TRBD1 or TRBD2, each matching 6 bases. The sequence was obtained from a human donor in good health (CMV status not recorded). Some clones in this sample may be carry-over from other donors' samples. The CDR3: CASSSTGRRTDTQYF. CDR3 DNA sequence: TGTGCCAGCAGTTCAACAGGGAGGAGGACAGATACGCAGTATTTT.